The text below deals with one T cell receptor beta chain. Per germline, CDR1 SEHNR and CDR2 FQNEAQ (reference sequence). The CDR3 spans 18 residues. Unmatched junction bases numbered 9, after V lost 5 bases and J lost 3 bases. This specimen comes from a study of human T cells and chemical hapten exposure. Specified time point: patch test 2, 6 weeks after DPC sensitization. Documented treatment: therapeutic diphenylcyclopropenone sensitization with weekly scalp DPC. TCRdb redid the calling of the RACE reads with MiXCR, one entry per CDR3 protein. The repertoire holds some 88,000 distinct CDR3 sequences, with around 10% as singletons.

The sequencing used whole blood, collected in connection with sensitization to the hapten diphenylcyclopropenone (DPC). The chain is built from TRBV7-9 and TRBJ2-6; TRBD2 matches at 11 bases. The sequence was obtained from a man in his forties with alopecia areata. Some clones in this sample may be carry-over from other donors' samples. In nucleotides, the CDR3 is TGTGCCAGCAGCCCCCTTAGCGGGAGGGCCTTTGGGGCCAACGTCCTGACTTTC. This sequence encodes CASSPLSGRAFGANVLTF. The complete variable domain, with remaining parts taken from reference TRBV7-9 and TRBJ2-6, reads DTGVSQNPRHKITKRGQNVTFRCDPISEHNRLYWYRQTLGQGPEFLTYFQNEAQLEKSRLLSDRFSAERPKGSFSTLEIQRTEQGDSAMYLCASSPLSGRAFGANVLTFGAGSRLTVL.